This is a list of T cell receptor beta chains from one sample in a study of technical replicates of blood from four donors. Assay: immunoSEQ multiplex PCR; the TCRdb copy retains only in-frame clones and omits some. The table has roughly 12,000 clones, 90% to 95% seen once. Sequenced input: PBMCs. The origin of the receptors is a human donor in good health. CDR3s include the opening cysteine and the closing phenylalanine or tryptophan. Fields, in order: CDR3 protein, CDR3 DNA, J gene, CDR3 length, clone size, V gene, D gene. D genes are given only for firm matches. Clone size is given for some rows only: seen once, a few or many times, or a class if the clone is expanded.

CASSTGQGTEAFF,TGTGCCAGCAGTACCGGACAGGGGACTGAAGCTTTCTTT,TRBJ1-1,13,NA,TRBV5-5,TRBD1
CASSLVSSYNEQFF,TGCGCCAGCAGCTTGGTTTCGAGCTACAATGAGCAGTTCTTC,TRBJ2-1,14,once,TRBV5-1,NA
CASSLELAGDEQYF,TGTGCCAGCAGCTTGGAACTAGCGGGAGACGAGCAGTACTTC,TRBJ2-7,14,NA,TRBV5-4,TRBD2
CASSIDADRGQDEQYF,TGTGCCAGTAGTATAGATGCGGACAGGGGGCAGGACGAGCAGTACTTC,TRBJ2-7,16,NA,TRBV19,TRBD1
CASSQEGRERYEQYF,TGTGCCAGCAGCCAAGAAGGGCGGGAGAGGTACGAGCAGTACTTC,TRBJ2-7,15,NA,TRBV4-2,TRBD2
CASSLGGSGNEQFF,TGTGCCAGCAGCCTCGGTGGTTCAGGAAATGAGCAGTTCTTC,TRBJ2-1,14,NA,TRBV5-6,NA
CASSPSRWEAPYNEQFF,TGTGCCAGCAGCCCTTCTCGGTGGGAGGCCCCCTACAATGAGCAGTTCTTC,TRBJ2-1,17,once,TRBV11-3,NA
CASSDSGRGLKPQHF,TGTGCCAGCAGTGATAGTGGCAGGGGGCTTAAGCCCCAGCATTTT,TRBJ1-5,15,NA,TRBV6-1,TRBD1
CASSLSGTGGPGELFF,TGTGCCAGCAGCTTATCCGGGACAGGGGGCCCCGGGGAGCTGTTTTTT,TRBJ2-2,16,NA,TRBV7-7,TRBD1
CASSLDLGYYEQYF,TGTGCCAGCAGCTTAGATCTAGGTTACTACGAGCAGTACTTC,TRBJ2-7,14,NA,TRBV11-2,NA
CASSPGTSNEQFF,TGTGCCAGCAGCCCCGGGACTAGCAATGAGCAGTTCTTC,TRBJ2-1,13,few,TRBV14,TRBD2
CASSLNRANEQFF,TGTGCCAGCAGTTTAAACAGGGCCAATGAGCAGTTCTTC,TRBJ2-1,13,NA,TRBV27,NA
CASSPGRDQPQHF,TGTGCCAGCTCACCGGGCAGGGATCAGCCCCAGCATTTT,TRBJ1-5,13,NA,TRBV18,NA
CASSPGAENTGELFF,TGTGCCAGCTCACCTGGGGCAGAGAACACCGGGGAGCTGTTTTTT,TRBJ2-2,15,NA,TRBV18,NA
CASSGTGEGYQPQHF,TGTGCCAGTAGTGGGACAGGGGAGGGTTATCAGCCCCAGCATTTT,TRBJ1-5,15,NA,TRBV19,TRBD1
CASSLARNLRTKNIQYF,TGTGCCAGCAGCTTGGCTAGGAATCTCCGAACCAAAAACATTCAGTACTTC,TRBJ2-4,17,NA,TRBV11-1,NA
CASSPTGQSYEQYF,TGTGCCAGCAGTCCGACAGGGCAGTCCTACGAGCAGTACTTC,TRBJ2-7,14,NA,TRBV6-6,TRBD1
CASSVGPGQGIETQYF,TGTGCCAGCAGCGTAGGGCCGGGACAGGGGATCGAGACCCAGTACTTC,TRBJ2-5,16,NA,TRBV9,TRBD1
CSVEEFRTGRNIQYF,TGCAGCGTTGAAGAATTCCGGACTGGGCGGAACATTCAGTACTTC,TRBJ2-4,15,NA,TRBV29-1,NA
CASSEAGDRERRLSAFF,TGTGCCAGCAGTGAAGCAGGGGACAGGGAAAGGCGATTGAGTGCTTTCTTT,TRBJ1-1,17,once,TRBV6-1,TRBD1
CASSVSGDGTGELFF,TGTGCCAGCAGCGTATCAGGGGACGGGACCGGGGAGCTGTTTTTT,TRBJ2-2,15,NA,TRBV9,NA
CASSLGQPNEKLFF,TGTGCCAGCAGCTTGGGACAACCTAATGAAAAACTGTTTTTT,TRBJ1-4,14,NA,TRBV5-4,NA
CASTGQTNYEQYF,TGTGCCAGCACGGGACAGACGAACTACGAGCAGTACTTC,TRBJ2-7,13,NA,TRBV28,TRBD1
CASSQGEETQYF,TGTGCCAGCAGCCAGGGGGAAGAGACCCAGTACTTC,TRBJ2-5,12,NA,TRBV2,TRBD1
CASSLGAAGGPDEQYF,TGTGCCAGCAGCTTAGGTGCGGCGGGAGGGCCGGACGAGCAGTACTTC,TRBJ2-7,16,NA,TRBV7-8,TRBD2
CASNDQGGNEQFF,TGCGCCAGCAATGATCAGGGAGGGAATGAGCAGTTCTTC,TRBJ2-1,13,NA,TRBV5-1,TRBD2
CASGQGRGGYTEAFF,TGCGCCAGCGGACAAGGGAGGGGAGGGTACACTGAAGCTTTCTTT,TRBJ1-1,15,NA,TRBV5-1,NA
CASSDRQGPTNEKLFF,TGTGCCAGCAGTGATAGGCAGGGGCCCACTAATGAAAAACTGTTTTTT,TRBJ1-4,16,NA,TRBV2,NA
CASSYQGVGQPQHF,TGTGCCAGCAGCTACCAGGGGGTGGGTCAGCCCCAGCATTTT,TRBJ1-5,14,once,TRBV6-1,TRBD1
CASSPDRGRAFF,TGTGCCAGCAGCCCCGACAGGGGCAGAGCTTTCTTT,TRBJ1-1,12,once,TRBV5-6,TRBD1
CASSLEGGNTIYF,TGTGCCAGCAGTCTTGAGGGAGGAAACACCATATATTTT,TRBJ1-3,13,NA,TRBV6-6,NA